These 27 T cell receptor beta chains share one sample of origin, sequenced in a study of shared clonotypes between healthy human individuals. Repertoires were generated with immunoSEQ multiplex PCR, while TCRdb's copy carries only in-frame clones and drops some. This table has 2 million to 2.5 million clones, 90% to 95% appearing once. Sequences were obtained from naive CD4+ T cells from PBMCs. Subset: CD45RA+ positively selected. The receptors were sampled from a man younger than 35 in good health. Some clones in this sample may be carry-over from other donors' samples.

This chain links TRBV11-2 with TRBJ2-1, with 7 bases identical to TRBD2. Germline assignment: CDR1 SGHAT and CDR2 FQNNGV. CDR3 length: 19 residues. V shed 4 bases and J 0 bases; nucleotides not matched to a gene: 15. CDR3 sequence reads: CASSSKLASGDHSYNEQFF. CDR3 DNA sequence: TGTGCCAGCAGCTCGAAACTAGCGTCGGGCGACCACTCCTACAATGAGCAGTTCTTC.

This chain uses TRBV5-1 with TRBJ1-1; 10 nucleotides align to TRBD1. The J segment lost 0 bases and the V segment lost 0 bases, leaving 2 bases of the junction unmatched. The CDR3 length is 16 residues. Looked up from germline, CDR1 is SGHRS and CDR2 is YFSETQ. CDR3: CASSLAGTGVNTEAFF. The CDR3 DNA reads as TGCGCCAGCAGCTTGGCTGGGACAGGGGTGAACACTGAAGCTTTCTTT.

This chain uses TRBV4-2 with TRBJ1-1, with a weak D call TRBD1 (6 bases). Trimming shortened V by 0 bases and J by 7 bases, and 9 bases separated the two germline ends. Germline V gene data show CDR1 as LGHNA and CDR2 as YNFKEQ. The CDR3 spans 13 residues. The CDR3, as DNA: TGTGCCAGCAGCCAAGAGGGGGCCAGTGAAGCTTTCTTT. It is translated as CASSQEGASEAFF.

J is TRBJ2-3 and V is TRBV4-2; tentatively, D is TRBD2 (6 bases). Trimming took 3 bases from V and 5 from J, leaving 18 bases between them. This CDR3 region has 16 residues. In germline, CDR1 is LGHNA, CDR2 YNFKEQ. CDR3 loop: CASSQTGVRGRDTQYF. The CDR3 coding sequence is TGTGCCAGCAGCCAGACCGGGGTGCGGGGCCGAGATACGCAGTATTTT.

The J gene is TRBJ2-7, the V gene TRBV5-1, with D possibly TRBD1 on 6 matching bases. Germline loops: CDR1 SGHRS, CDR2 YFSETQ. CDR3 length: 13 amino acids. V was pared by 3 bases and J by 3 bases, with 10 bases between. CDR3 residues: CASSWDINYEQYF. The CDR3 DNA follows: TGCGCCAGCAGCTGGGACATCAACTACGAGCAGTACTTC.

This chain connects TRBV18 to TRBJ2-1; 8 bases fit TRBD2. After removal of 0 bases from V and 5 bases from J, the junction contained 3 bases not matched to a gene. This CDR3 comprises 15 residues. Germline V lookup: CDR1 KGHSH, CDR2 LQKENI. CDR3 sequence: CASSPPAGGNNEQFF. Here the CDR3 DNA reads TGTGCCAGCTCACCACCGGCGGGGGGAAACAATGAGCAGTTCTTC.

V is TRBV5-1 and J is TRBJ2-5, with 8 bases that match TRBD1. The junction had 15 bases not matched to a gene; V was cut back by 3 bases and J by 5 bases. Germline values: CDR1 SGHRS, CDR2 YFSETQ. The CDR3 contains 17 residues. CDR3 protein: CASSSYGQGAMVETQYF. The CDR3 DNA is TGCGCCAGCAGCTCCTATGGACAGGGCGCTATGGTGGAGACCCAGTACTTC. Drawing the rest from reference TRBV5-1 and TRBJ2-5, the complete variable domain is KAGVTQTPRYLIKTRGQQVTLSCSPISGHRSVSWYQQTPGQGLQFLFEYFSETQRNKGNFPGRFSGRQFSNSRSEMNVSTLELGDSALYLCASSSYGQGAMVETQYFGPGTRLLVL.

This chain joins TRBV7-9 and TRBJ1-1; 7 nucleotides line up with TRBD1. The V segment lost 5 bases and the J segment 5 bases; nucleotides outside the gene matches: 11. There are 15 residues in the CDR3. Germline values: CDR1 SEHNR, CDR2 FQNEAQ (reference sequence). CDR3 sequence reads: CASSRQSYRGTEAFF. CDR3 nucleotides: TGTGCCAGCAGCCGACAATCTTACAGGGGTACTGAAGCTTTCTTT.

V is TRBV5-4 and J is TRBJ1-3; 8 bases map to TRBD1. The CDR3 is 16 residues long. V lost 1 base and J lost 3; bases outside the gene matches: 6. The germline gives CDR1 SGHNT, CDR2 YYREEE (reference sequence). The CDR3 region has the DNA TGTGCCAGCAGCTTGAAGTCACAGGGGGATGGAAACACCATATATTTT. Amino acid sequence: CASSLKSQGDGNTIYF.

The chain links TRBV6-1 to TRBJ1-2; TRBD1 aligns across 7 bases. Per germline, CDR1 MNHNS and CDR2 SASEGT. The CDR3 is 18 residues long. J was trimmed by 0 bases and V by 0 bases; bases with no gene match: 10. Written as DNA, the CDR3 is TGTGCCAGCAGTGAAGCAGGTTGGGGGACAGAAGCTAACTATGGCTACACCTTC. Translation gives CASSEAGWGTEANYGYTF.

A remark on this clone: The same CDR3 arises from other DNA sequences in this sample as well. V is TRBV20-1 and J is TRBJ1-1; perhaps TRBD1 as D (6 bases). Germline CDR1 DFQATT, CDR2 SNEGSKA (reference sequence). The CDR3 sequence is 11 residues long. The CDR3 sequence: CRGGGNTEAFF. DNA for the CDR3: TGCAGAGGGGGGGGGAATACTGAAGCTTTCTTT.

The chain links TRBV7-3 to TRBJ2-5, with 7 bases that match TRBD2. In germline, CDR1 is SGHTA, CDR2 FQGTGA. The V gene end was trimmed by 0 bases and the J gene end by 5 bases; junction bases not matched to a gene: 3. There are 14 residues in the CDR3. Written as DNA, the CDR3 is TGTGCCAGCAGCTTAACGGGAGGGGTGGAGACCCAGTACTTC. This gives the protein CASSLTGGVETQYF.

Only a few counts were recorded for this clone. The same CDR3 arises from other DNA sequences in this sample as well. The chain couples TRBV19 to TRBJ1-1; D is perhaps TRBD1 (5 bases). This CDR3 spans 13 amino acids. Trimming left V 4 bases short and J 0 bases short, with 6 bases between. Germline CDR1 reads LNHDA; CDR2 reads SQIVND (reference sequence). In nucleotides, the CDR3 is TGTGCCAGTAGTACAGGGTTGAACACTGAAGCTTTCTTT. Amino acid sequence: CASSTGLNTEAFF.

This clone was seen only a few times. The chain joins TRBV30 to TRBJ1-5; TRBD1 might be the D (5 bases). Germline loops: CDR1 GTSNPN, CDR2 SVGIG (reference sequence). The V end was cut by 0 bases, the J end by 11 bases, with 17 bases between. The CDR3 runs to 14 residues. CDR3 DNA: TGTGCCTGGAGTGTCAACATCGGGGGGGGAGCCCAGCATTTT. Encoded protein: CAWSVNIGGGAQHF.

The chain carries TRBV5-4 and TRBJ2-3, with TRBD2 matching over 13 bases. This CDR3 is built from 16 residues. The junction had 7 bases not matched to a gene; V was cut back by 3 bases and J by 6 bases. Germline V lookup: CDR1 SGHNT, CDR2 YYREEE (reference sequence). The CDR3 DNA reads TGTGCCAGCAGCTCTGGACTAGCGGGAGTAAGGGATACGCAGTATTTT. Its translation: CASSSGLAGVRDTQYF.

The rearrangement uses TRBV19 and TRBJ2-3, with D unclear. Trimming took off 5 bases at V and 2 bases at J, with 11 bases between the two ends. The germline gives CDR1 LNHDA, CDR2 SQIVND (reference sequence). This CDR3 comprises 14 residues. This CDR3 is CASSVGRFTDTQYF. Here the CDR3 DNA reads TGTGCCAGTAGTGTTGGCAGATTCACAGATACGCAGTATTTT.

The chain combines TRBV11-2 with TRBJ2-2; TRBD1 is a possible D gene (6 bases). The CDR3 totals 16 residues. The germline V gene has CDR1 SGHAT and CDR2 FQNNGV. V was trimmed by 5 bases and J by 1 base, leaving 14 bases between them. The CDR3 reads CASSTGTSLNTGELFF. CDR3 bases: TGTGCCAGCAGCACAGGGACGTCCCTGAACACCGGGGAGCTGTTTTTT.

V usage is TRBV5-4 and J usage is TRBJ2-5; D could derive from TRBD1 or TRBD2 (5 bases each). The germline V and J ends were trimmed by 4 bases and 5 bases, with 15 bases remaining between them. The CDR3 runs 14 residues. Germline CDR1 SGHNT, CDR2 YYREEE (reference sequence). CDR3 protein: CASSPQRGAETQYF. In DNA form, the CDR3 reads TGTGCCAGCAGCCCCCAAAGAGGGGCCGAGACCCAGTACTTC.

This sequence joins TRBV2 and TRBJ2-5, with a tentative D call TRBD2 (5 bases). The DNA end favors TRBJ2-7, so the J call may be wrong. This CDR3 is built from 14 residues. The germline V gene encodes CDR1 SNHLY and CDR2 FYNNEI. For the CDR3, the DNA is TGTGCCAGCATCCTGGCGGCGGGCCCCTACGAGCAGTACTTC. This translates into CASILAAGPYEQYF.

The chain uses TRBV7-9 and TRBJ2-1, with D unclear. The germline V gene has CDR1 SEHNR and CDR2 FQNEAQ (reference sequence). V was cut by 5 bases and J by 9 bases, with 11 bases left in between. The CDR3 runs to 12 residues. CDR3: CASSPHRLEQFF. The DNA of the CDR3 is TGTGCCAGCAGCCCCCACCGGCTTGAGCAGTTCTTC.

V gene TRBV21-1 combines with J gene TRBJ2-1; the table's TRBD2 call for D was not verified on the DNA. TRBV21-1 is a pseudogene locus. This CDR3 region has 15 residues. CDR3: CASSSSMRERNEQFF. The CDR3 bases are TGTGCCAGCAGTTCGTCGATGCGGGAGCGCAATGAGCAGTTCTTC.

The count of this clone is one. The rearrangement links TRBV28 to TRBJ1-3; D may be TRBD1 (5 bases). V was pared by 8 bases and J by 1 base, with 12 bases between. The CDR3 has 14 amino acids. Germline CDR1 and CDR2: MDHEN and SYDVKM. This CDR3 is CASLSGGSGNTIYF. The CDR3 DNA sequence: TGTGCCAGCCTATCCGGGGGGTCTGGAAACACCATATATTTT.

The rearrangement links TRBV6-4 to TRBJ1-5, with D maybe TRBD1 (6 bases). Trimming took 6 bases from V and 2 from J, leaving 11 bases between them. Germline V gives CDR1 MRHNA, CDR2 SNTAGT. The length of the CDR3 is 14 residues. The CDR3 DNA reads TGTGCCAGCAGCCCACAGGGTGGCAATCAGCCCCAGCATTTT. Translation gives CASSPQGGNQPQHF.

The chain employs TRBV11-2 and TRBJ2-4; tentative D call: TRBD1 (6 bases). Germline assignment: CDR1 SGHAT and CDR2 FQNNGV. The ends were cut back, 5 bases at V and 5 bases at J, with 19 bases in the middle. The CDR3 contains 16 residues. The CDR3 nucleotides read TGTGCCAGCAGCGGACCCAACAGGGTGGTCCAAAACATTCAGTACTTC. Translating gives CASSGPNRVVQNIQYF.

A note on this clone: Additional DNA sequences in this sample encode the identical CDR3. This chain links TRBV5-1 with TRBJ1-1; D remains ambiguous. V lost 0 bases to trimming and J lost 5 bases, with 8 bases between them. The length of the CDR3 is 13 residues. Per the germline V gene, CDR1 is SGHRS and CDR2 is YFSETQ. The CDR3 region is CASSLGAGTEAFF. The CDR3 DNA sequence: TGCGCCAGCAGCTTGGGGGCCGGAACTGAAGCTTTCTTT.

The rearrangement links TRBV4-1 to TRBJ1-2; D gene uncertain. Trimming cost V 4 bases and J 4 bases, with 13 bases left between them. Germline V gene sequence: CDR1 MGHRA, CDR2 YSYEKL. CDR3 length: 14 amino acids. The CDR3 here is CASSRLVERYGYTF. The CDR3 DNA follows: TGCGCCAGCAGCCGACTAGTCGAGCGCTATGGCTACACCTTC.

The rearrangement joins TRBV7-3 to TRBJ1-1; 7 bases fit TRBD1. The CDR3 sequence is 13 residues long. CDR1 is SGHTA and CDR2 is FQGTGA in the germline V gene. The ends lost 9 bases at V and 2 bases at J; junction bases unmatched: 6. The CDR3 sequence: CARSGGPNTEAFF. The CDR3 nucleotides read TGTGCCAGATCAGGGGGACCAAACACTGAAGCTTTCTTT.